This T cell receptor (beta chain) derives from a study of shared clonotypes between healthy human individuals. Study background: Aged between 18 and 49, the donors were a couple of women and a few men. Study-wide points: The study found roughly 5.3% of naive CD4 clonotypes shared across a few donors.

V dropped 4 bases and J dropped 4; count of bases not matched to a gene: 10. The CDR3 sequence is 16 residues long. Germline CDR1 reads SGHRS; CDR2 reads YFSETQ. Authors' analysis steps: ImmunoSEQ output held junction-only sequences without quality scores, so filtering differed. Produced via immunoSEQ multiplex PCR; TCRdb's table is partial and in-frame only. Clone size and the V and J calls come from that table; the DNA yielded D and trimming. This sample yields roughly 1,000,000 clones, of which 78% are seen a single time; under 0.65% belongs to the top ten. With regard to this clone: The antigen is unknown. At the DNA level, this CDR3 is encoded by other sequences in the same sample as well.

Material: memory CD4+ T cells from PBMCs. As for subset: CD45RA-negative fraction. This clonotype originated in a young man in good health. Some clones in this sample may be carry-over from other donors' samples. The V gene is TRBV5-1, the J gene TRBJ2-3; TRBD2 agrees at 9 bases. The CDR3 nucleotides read TGCGCCAGCAGCCCTGGCGGTAGCGGGGGTGCAGATACGCAGTATTTT. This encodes CASSPGGSGGADTQYF.